This T cell receptor beta chain emerged from a study of T cell responses to AZD1222 COVID-19 vaccine. Measured with immunoSEQ multiplex PCR; TCRdb has only the in-frame clones, and not every one. The top ten hold approximately 3% of the sample, which has 150,000 or so clones, about 89% seen once. The CDR3 runs 13 residues. Germline CDR1 SGDLS, CDR2 YYNGEE. Trimming took 0 bases from V and 11 from J; bases not matched to a gene: 2. The sequence came from an adult in good health. Sample: peripheral blood, taken on day 0 of MenACWY control vaccination. The chain uses TRBV9 and TRBJ1-4, with 9 bases aligning to TRBD1. Here the CDR3 reads CASSVDDRGKLFF. In nucleotides, the CDR3 is TGTGCCAGCAGCGTAGACGACAGGGGGAAACTGTTTTTT.